This T cell receptor beta chain was observed in a study of PD-L1 blockade in urothelial cancer. Study background: Atezolizumab was started by patients in the mid-2010s at 1,200 mg intravenously every 3 weeks. Once treatment had started, blood was analyzed at 3 weeks (second dose) and again at 6 weeks. Broader study findings: Where pretreatment blood TCR clonality fell below the median, better survival was predicted.

The CDR3 runs 14 residues. The V gene end was trimmed by 3 bases and the J gene end by 2 bases; junction bases not matched to a gene: 3. Germline values: CDR1 PRHDT, CDR2 FYEKMQ (reference sequence). Time point denoted: pretreatment peripheral blood. Urothelial carcinoma in patients was locally advanced or metastatic. Details on this clone: Its target is unknown.

Sequencing was performed with immunoSEQ multiplex PCR; in TCRdb, only in-frame clones are kept and a portion is missing. The profile shows 60,000 to 70,000 clones, 75% to 85% of them singletons. Source: PBMCs, taken around atezolizumab (anti-PD-L1) treatment. The rearrangement uses TRBV13 and TRBJ2-5; TRBD2 agrees at 7 bases. The sequence derives from a man between 65 and 85 years old with urothelial cancer. The CDR3 protein is CASSFGLEQETQYF. The CDR3, as DNA: TGTGCCAGCAGCTTCGGACTAGAACAAGAGACCCAGTACTTC.